This T cell receptor (beta chain) was identified in a study of tumor and adjacent non-tumor tissue in lung cancer. Regarding this clonotype: Lacking the conserved final phenylalanine or tryptophan, this CDR3 likely reflects a read error. It is unclear where the CDR3 begins or ends on the DNA, so no DNA is shown, and the CDR3 is as TCRdb lists it.

No cell sorting was done before RNA was extracted from the tissue. TCRbeta libraries were built with three rounds of nested PCR, modified from ARM-PCR. TCRdb reanalysed the multiplex PCR reads using MiXCR and keeps one entry per CDR3 protein. Of approximately 140,000 distinct CDR3 sequences listed, 66% are singletons. The germline CDR1 and CDR2 sequences are SGHAT and FQNNGV. The CDR3 spans 13 residues, counting both ends. The chain is built from TRBV11-2 and TRBJ2-1. This sequence was found in a man aged 60 to 69 with small cell lung cancer. The sample consisted of lung tumor tissue. The CDR3 loop is CTSSFVLNNEQFV.